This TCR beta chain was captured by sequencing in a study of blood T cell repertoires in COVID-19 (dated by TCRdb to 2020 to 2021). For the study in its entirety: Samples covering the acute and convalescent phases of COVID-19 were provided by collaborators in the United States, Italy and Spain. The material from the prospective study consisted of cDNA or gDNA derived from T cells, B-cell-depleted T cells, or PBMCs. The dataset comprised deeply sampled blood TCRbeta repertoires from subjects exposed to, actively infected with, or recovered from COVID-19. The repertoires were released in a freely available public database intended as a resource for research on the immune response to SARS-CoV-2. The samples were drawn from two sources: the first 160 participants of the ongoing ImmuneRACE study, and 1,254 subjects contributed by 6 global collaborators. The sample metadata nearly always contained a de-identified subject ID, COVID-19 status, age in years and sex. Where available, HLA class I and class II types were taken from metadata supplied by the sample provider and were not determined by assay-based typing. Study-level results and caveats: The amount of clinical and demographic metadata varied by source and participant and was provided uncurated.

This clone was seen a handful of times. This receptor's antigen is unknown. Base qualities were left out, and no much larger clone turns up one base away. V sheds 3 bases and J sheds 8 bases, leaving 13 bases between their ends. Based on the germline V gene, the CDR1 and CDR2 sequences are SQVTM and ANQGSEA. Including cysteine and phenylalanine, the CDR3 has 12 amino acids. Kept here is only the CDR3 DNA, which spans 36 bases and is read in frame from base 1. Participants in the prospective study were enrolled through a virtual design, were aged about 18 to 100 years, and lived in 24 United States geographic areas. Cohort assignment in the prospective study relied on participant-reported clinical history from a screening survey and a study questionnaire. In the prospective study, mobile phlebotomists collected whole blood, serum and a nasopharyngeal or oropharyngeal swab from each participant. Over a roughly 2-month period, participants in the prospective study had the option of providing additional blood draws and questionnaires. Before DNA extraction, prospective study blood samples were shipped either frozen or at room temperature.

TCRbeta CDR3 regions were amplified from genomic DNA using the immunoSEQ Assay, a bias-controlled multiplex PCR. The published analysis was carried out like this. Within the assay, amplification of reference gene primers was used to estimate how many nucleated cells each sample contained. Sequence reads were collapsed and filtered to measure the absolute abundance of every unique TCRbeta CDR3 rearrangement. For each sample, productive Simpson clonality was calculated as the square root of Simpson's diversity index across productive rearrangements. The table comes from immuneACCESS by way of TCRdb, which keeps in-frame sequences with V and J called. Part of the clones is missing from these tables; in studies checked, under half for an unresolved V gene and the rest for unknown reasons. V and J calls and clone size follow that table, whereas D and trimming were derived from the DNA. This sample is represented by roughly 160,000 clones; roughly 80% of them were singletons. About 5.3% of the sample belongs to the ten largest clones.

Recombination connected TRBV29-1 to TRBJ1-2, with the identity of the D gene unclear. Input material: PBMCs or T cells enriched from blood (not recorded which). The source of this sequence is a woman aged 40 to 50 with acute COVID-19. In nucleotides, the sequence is TGCAGCGTTGATGTCCAGCGTCTGGGCTACACCTTC. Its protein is CSVDVQRLGYTF.